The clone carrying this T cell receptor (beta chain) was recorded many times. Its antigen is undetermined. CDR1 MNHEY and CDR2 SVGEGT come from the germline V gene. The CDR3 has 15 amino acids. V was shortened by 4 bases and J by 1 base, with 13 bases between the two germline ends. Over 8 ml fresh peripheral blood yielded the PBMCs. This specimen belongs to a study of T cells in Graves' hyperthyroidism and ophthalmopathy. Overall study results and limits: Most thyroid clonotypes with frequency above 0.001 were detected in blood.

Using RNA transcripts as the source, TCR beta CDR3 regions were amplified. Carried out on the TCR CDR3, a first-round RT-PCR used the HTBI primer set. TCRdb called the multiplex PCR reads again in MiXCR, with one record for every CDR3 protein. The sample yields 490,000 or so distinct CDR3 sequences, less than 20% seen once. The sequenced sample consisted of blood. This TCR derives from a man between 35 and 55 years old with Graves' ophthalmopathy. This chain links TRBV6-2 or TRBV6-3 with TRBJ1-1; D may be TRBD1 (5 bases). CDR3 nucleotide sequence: TGTGCCAGCAGTTCCGGCGGCCAGGGGAACACTGAAGCTTTCTTT. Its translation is CASSSGGQGNTEAFF.